Below, one T cell receptor beta chain is given with its context. The V gene's germline CDR1 is LNHDA and CDR2 SQIVND (reference sequence). This CDR3 is built from 16 residues. The V gene end was trimmed by 3 bases and the J gene end by 7 bases; junction bases not matched to a gene: 8. The entry originates in a study of blood T cell repertoires in COVID-19. Across the study: Researchers got acute and convalescent COVID-19 samples from the United States, Italy and Spain. PBMCs, B-cell-depleted T cells, or T cells were the source of the cDNA or gDNA that made up the material.

Original processing notes: The assay estimated nucleated cells by amplifying reference gene primers. TCRdb keeps only in-frame clones here, not all; method: immunoSEQ multiplex PCR. V and J calls and clone size are copied from that table; D and trimming were computed from the DNA. In the table there are a few hundred thousand clones, approximately 81% of which are singletons. The sample comprised peripheral blood. This receptor was identified in a woman aged 18-29 years with acute or convalescent COVID-19. The chain is built from TRBV19 and TRBJ1-5, with 11 positions matching TRBD1. CDR3 nucleotides: TGTGCCAGTAGTATGGCCGGGACAGGGGGTTTACAGCCCCAGCATTTT. Protein sequence: CASSMAGTGGLQPQHF.